One and the same sample provided the 5 T cell receptor beta chains below, sequenced in a study of control samples from healthy donors and cancer patients. Measured with immunoSEQ multiplex PCR; TCRdb has only the in-frame clones, and not every one. Among about 130,000 clones, around 93% were seen once, and the ten largest hold more than 1.5%. Specimen: PBMCs. The receptors derive from a man aged 45 to 65 with head and neck cancer.

The chain recombines TRBV11-1 with TRBJ2-3; D possibly corresponds to TRBD1 (6 bases). Germline CDR1 SGHAT, CDR2 FQDESV (reference sequence). The CDR3 extends over 15 amino acids. Trimming left V 4 bases short and J 3 bases short, with 14 bases between. CDR3 in DNA: TGTGCCAGCAGCTCCTGGGGGCTAGGGACAGATACGCAGTATTTT. Its protein product is CASSSWGLGTDTQYF.

The chain carries TRBV15 and TRBJ1-5; perhaps TRBD1 as D (6 bases). Per the germline V gene, CDR1 is LNHNV and CDR2 is YYDKDF (reference sequence). Trimming took 0 bases from V and 6 from J, leaving 18 bases between them. This CDR3 region has 17 residues. CDR3 in DNA: TGTGCCACCAGCAGAGATTCGTTACAGGGTGGTACTCAGCCCCAGCATTTT. Translated: CATSRDSLQGGTQPQHF.

The chain couples TRBV6-5 to TRBJ2-5; weak D call: TRBD2 (5 bases). This CDR3 is 14 amino acids long. Germline-derived CDR1 and CDR2 are MNHEY and SVGAGI. Between the trimmed V and J ends, which lost 0 bases and 10 bases, there was a span of 15 bases. This chain's CDR3 is CASSYSNAVGGQYF. The CDR3 DNA follows: TGTGCCAGCAGTTACTCGAACGCCGTCGGAGGCCAGTACTTC.

With regard to this clone: Other DNA sequences in this sample translate to the same CDR3. CDR3 nucleotide sequence: TGTGCCAGCAGTTTAATTAGGGACGAGCAGTACTTC. This translates into CASSLIRDEQYF. The chain employs TRBV28 and TRBJ2-7; unclear D gene. Germline V gene sequence: CDR1 MDHEN, CDR2 SYDVKM. The CDR3 sequence is 12 residues long. V lost 2 bases and J 5 bases, leaving 7 bases between the germline ends.

The chain joins TRBV9 to TRBJ2-3; 15 bases line up with TRBD2. The CDR3 runs 18 residues. CDR1 SGDLS and CDR2 YYNGEE come from the germline V gene. The V segment lost 3 bases and the J segment 0 bases; nucleotides outside the gene matches: 5. Written as DNA, the CDR3 is TGTGCCAGCAGCGAGGGACTAGCGGGGGGACATAGCACAGATACGCAGTATTTT. Protein: CASSEGLAGGHSTDTQYF.